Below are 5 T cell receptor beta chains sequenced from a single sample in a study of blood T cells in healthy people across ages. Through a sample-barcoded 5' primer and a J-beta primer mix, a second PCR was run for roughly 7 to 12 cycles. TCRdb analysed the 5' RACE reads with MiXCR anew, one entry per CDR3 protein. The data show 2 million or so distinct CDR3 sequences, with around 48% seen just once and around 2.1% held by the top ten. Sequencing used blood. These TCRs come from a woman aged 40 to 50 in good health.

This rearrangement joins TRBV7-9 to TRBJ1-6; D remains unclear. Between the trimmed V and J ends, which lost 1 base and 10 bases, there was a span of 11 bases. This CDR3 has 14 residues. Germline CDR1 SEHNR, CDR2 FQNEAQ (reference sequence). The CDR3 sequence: CASSLGQVFSPLHF. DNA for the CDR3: TGTGCCAGCAGCTTAGGGCAGGTCTTCTCACCCCTCCACTTT.

The CDR3 protein is CASSVDPTGGVGDGYTF. CDR3 sequence (DNA): TGTGCCAGCAGCGTAGACCCCACAGGGGGTGTGGGGGATGGCTACACCTTC. This chain uses TRBV9 with TRBJ1-2; TRBD1 matches 8 bases. The CDR3 totals 17 residues. CDR1 and CDR2 from the germline V gene are SGDLS and YYNGEE. V lost 0 bases to trimming and J lost 6 bases; unmatched junction nucleotides: 13.

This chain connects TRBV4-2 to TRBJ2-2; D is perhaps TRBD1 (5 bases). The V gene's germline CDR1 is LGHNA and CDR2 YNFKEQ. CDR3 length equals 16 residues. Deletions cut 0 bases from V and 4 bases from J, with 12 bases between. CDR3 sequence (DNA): TGTGCCAGCAGCCAAGATTACAGGTCGGCCACCGGGGAGCTGTTTTTT. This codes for CASSQDYRSATGELFF.

This chain's CDR3 is CASSLAVKGEETQYF. CDR3 sequence (DNA): TGTGCCAGCAGCTTAGCCGTGAAGGGGGAAGAGACCCAGTACTTC. The chain couples TRBV7-9 to TRBJ2-5; D might be TRBD1 (6 bases). V dropped 0 bases and J dropped 3 bases, with 11 bases sitting between them. This CDR3 spans 15 amino acids. CDR1 and CDR2 from the germline V gene are SEHNR and FQNEAQ (reference sequence).

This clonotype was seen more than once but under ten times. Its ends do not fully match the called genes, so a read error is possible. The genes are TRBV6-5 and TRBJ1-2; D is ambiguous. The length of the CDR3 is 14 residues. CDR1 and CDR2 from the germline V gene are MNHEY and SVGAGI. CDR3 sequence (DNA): TGTGCCAGCAGTCGCTACATAGGACCCTATCGCTACACCTTC. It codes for CASSRYIGPYRYTF.